This entry describes one T cell receptor beta chain. The sample belongs to a study of cytomegalovirus exposure and HLA in healthy donors. Both 60 Vbeta primers and 13 Jbeta primers went into the PCR. Generated by immunoSEQ multiplex PCR, the TCRdb table keeps only in-frame clones and is missing some. The sample holds roughly 99,000 clones; 77% are singletons and the top ten take 3.5% to 5%. The sequenced sample was PBMCs. The TCR comes from a male donor in good health and CMV-seronegative.

The CDR3, as DNA: TGTGCCAGCAGTTTAGGCACAGGGGGCCTCGAGCAGTACTTC. This translates into CASSLGTGGLEQYF. This chain links TRBV27 with TRBJ2-7; 9 nucleotides match TRBD1. J lost 6 bases, V lost 2 bases, and 5 bases had no gene match. This CDR3 has 14 residues. CDR1 and CDR2 (germline): MNHEY, SMNVEV (reference sequence).